These 17 T cell receptor beta chains were all obtained from the same sample, sequenced in a study of low-dose radiotherapy and immunotherapy resistance in tumors. Priming of first-strand cDNA relied on TRAV- and TRBV-specific primers (covering alpha and beta chains). Using a constant-region primer together with a V-primer adapter, TCRs were subjected to around 20 PCR cycles of amplification. TCRdb fed the reads into MiXCR, producing one record per CDR3 protein. The sample consists of roughly 19,000 distinct CDR3 sequences, around 74% of them appearing once. Receptors originate from a human donor with advanced metastatic prostate, ovarian, gallbladder or colorectal cancer (not recorded which). This table probably holds off-target reads from a library built for another chain.

The CDR3 loop is CASSFVAYRRYSGNTIYF. The CDR3, as DNA: TGTGCCAGCAGCTTCGTCGCTTACAGAAGGTACTCTGGAAACACCATATATTTT. The rearrangement uses TRBV5-8 and TRBJ1-3; no firm D call. The CDR3 sequence is 18 residues long. V lost 2 bases and J 0 bases, leaving 18 bases between the germline ends. The germline V gene has CDR1 SGHTS and CDR2 YDEGEE.

The chain employs TRBV28 and TRBJ2-7; D not certain. Between the trimmed V and J ends, which lost 5 bases and 6 bases, there was a span of 8 bases. The CDR3 sequence is 11 residues long. Germline values: CDR1 MDHEN, CDR2 SYDVKM. The CDR3 is CASSPQSEQYF. Here the CDR3 DNA reads TGTGCCAGCAGTCCCCAAAGCGAGCAGTACTTC.

The table lists this clonotype with a few counts. V and J are TRBV5-1 and TRBJ1-2; no clear D. CDR1 and CDR2 from the germline V gene are SGHRS and YFSETQ. Trimming took 2 bases from V and 4 from J, leaving 9 bases between them. The CDR3 is 13 residues long. This CDR3 is CASSFGETYGYTF. The CDR3 DNA is TGCGCCAGCAGCTTTGGAGAGACCTATGGCTACACCTTC.

The chain joins TRBV14 to TRBJ2-2; D not resolved. Deletions cut 1 base from V and 6 bases from J, with 6 bases between. CDR1 is SGHDN and CDR2 is FVKESK in the germline V gene. This CDR3 is built from 13 residues. In nucleotides, the CDR3 is TGTGCCAGCAGCCAAGCGAGAGCCGGGGAGCTGTTTTTT. It translates to CASSQARAGELFF.

The chain links TRBV29-1 to TRBJ2-1, with D perhaps TRBD1 (5 bases). CDR1 SQVTM and CDR2 ANQGSEA come from the germline V gene. The ends were cut back, 5 bases at V and 1 base at J, with 6 bases in the middle. The CDR3 contains 12 residues. Here the CDR3 reads CSVQGSYNEQFF. The CDR3 DNA reads as TGCAGCGTTCAGGGTTCCTACAATGAGCAGTTCTTC.

The chain has TRBV7-6 and TRBJ1-1; D gene uncertain. V was cut by 1 base and J by 5 bases, with 8 bases left in between. The germline V gene encodes CDR1 SGHVS and CDR2 FNYEAQ. The CDR3 contains 13 residues. The CDR3 region has the DNA TGTGCCAGCAGCTTAGACACCGGAACTGAAGCTTTCTTT. It yields the protein CASSLDTGTEAFF.

The gene calls are TRBV19 and TRBJ2-5, with D perhaps TRBD1 or TRBD2 (5 bases each). The CDR3 runs 14 residues. Trimming left V 1 base short and J 1 base short, with 7 bases between. Germline V lookup: CDR1 LNHDA, CDR2 SQIVND (reference sequence). The CDR3 DNA is TGTGCCAGTAGTATAGGAGGGGTCCAAGAGACCCAGTACTTC. Protein product: CASSIGGVQETQYF.

The chain links TRBV18 to TRBJ2-7; D call uncertain. Trimming took off 5 bases at V and 0 bases at J, with 14 bases between the two ends. Germline CDR1 is KGHSH and CDR2 is LQKENI. This CDR3 has 15 amino acids. As DNA, the CDR3 is TGTGCCAGCTCAGGGCCTAACTGGCTCTCCTACGAGCAGTACTTC. It yields the protein CASSGPNWLSYEQYF.

The chain couples TRBV7-2 to TRBJ2-7; 12 bases fit TRBD2. Germline values: CDR1 SGHTA, CDR2 FQGNSA. The CDR3 has 17 residues. Trimming removed 1 base from V and 0 bases from J; junction bases left unmatched: 4. In DNA, the CDR3 is TGTGCCAGCAGCTTAGGGACTAGCGGGGCAAGCTCCTACGAGCAGTACTTC. This encodes CASSLGTSGASSYEQYF.

V usage is TRBV19 and J usage is TRBJ1-2; D might be TRBD1 (5 bases). The CDR3 consists of 14 residues. The V end was cut by 3 bases, the J end by 7 bases, with 15 bases between. The germline V gene has CDR1 LNHDA and CDR2 SQIVND (reference sequence). The CDR3 coding sequence is TGTGCCAGTAGTATCCCCGGACAACGGCTTGGCTACACCTTC. This codes for CASSIPGQRLGYTF. Variable domain in full (rest from reference TRBV19 and TRBJ1-2): DGGITQSPKYLFRKEGQNVTLSCEQNLNHDAMYWYRQDPGQGLRLIYYSQIVNDFQKGDIAEGYSVSREKKESFPLTVTSAQKNPTAFYLCASSIPGQRLGYTFGSGTRLTVV.

The chain combines TRBV7-9 with TRBJ2-7; 9 bases line up with TRBD2. CDR1 and CDR2 (germline): SEHNR, FQNEAQ (reference sequence). The V gene end was trimmed by 8 bases and the J gene end by 0 bases; junction bases not matched to a gene: 8. The CDR3 has 15 amino acids. The CDR3 DNA sequence: TGTGCCAGCGGCGGGGGGGCGGGGACCTCCTACGAGCAGTACTTC. It encodes CASGGGAGTSYEQYF. Supplemented by reference TRBV7-9 and TRBJ2-7, the full variable domain reads DTGVSQNPRHKITKRGQNVTFRCDPISEHNRLYWYRQTLGQGPEFLTYFQNEAQLEKSRLLSDRFSAERPKGSFSTLEIQRTEQGDSAMYLCASGGGAGTSYEQYFGPGTRLTVT.

The genes are TRBV9 and TRBJ2-1, with unresolved D. V was clipped by 4 bases and J by 6 bases, with 11 bases between them. The CDR3 contains 13 residues. CDR1 and CDR2 from the germline V gene are SGDLS and YYNGEE. The CDR3 reads CASSLGDGNEQFF. CDR3 DNA sequence: TGTGCCAGCAGCCTTGGCGATGGCAATGAGCAGTTCTTC.

This clonotype occurred a few times. The chain uses TRBV6-2 or TRBV6-3 and TRBJ1-2; D remains unclear. The V gene lost 2 bases and the J gene lost 4 bases, with 8 bases spanning the gap. CDR1 is MNHEY and CDR2 is SVGEGT in the germline V gene. The CDR3 consists of 13 residues. Here the CDR3 reads CASSYGSGYGYTF. Here the CDR3 DNA reads TGTGCCAGCAGTTACGGAAGTGGCTATGGCTACACCTTC.

V usage is TRBV2 and J usage is TRBJ2-7; D is perhaps TRBD1 or TRBD2 (5 bases each). Deletions cut 8 bases from V and 0 bases from J, with 11 bases between. The CDR3 loop spans 13 amino acids. Germline loops: CDR1 SNHLY, CDR2 FYNNEI. The CDR3: CASRRDASYEQYF. CDR3 nucleotides: TGTGCCAGCCGAAGGGACGCCTCCTACGAGCAGTACTTC.

This sequence joins TRBV28 and TRBJ1-3; no firm D call. Trimming cost V 3 bases and J 2 bases, with 5 bases left between them. Germline values: CDR1 MDHEN, CDR2 SYDVKM. This CDR3 spans 13 amino acids. CDR3 in DNA: TGTGCCAGCAGTTTTTCTGCTGGAAACACCATATATTTT. Translated, it gives CASSFSAGNTIYF.

The chain is built from TRBV28 and TRBJ1-3; D uncertain. Germline V lookup: CDR1 MDHEN, CDR2 SYDVKM. The CDR3 spans 19 residues. V was trimmed by 5 bases and J by 0 bases, leaving 23 bases between them. The DNA for the CDR3 is TGTGCCAGCAGTAATCACGGGTTCTTGGGGAAAAACTCTGGAAACACCATATATTTT. Its protein product is CASSNHGFLGKNSGNTIYF.

In DNA form, the CDR3 reads TGTGCCAGCAGCTTAACGACAACTAACTATGGCTACACCTTC. It encodes CASSLTTTNYGYTF. The chain has TRBV7-3 and TRBJ1-2; no definite D call. The CDR3 has 14 amino acids. Germline V gene lookup returns CDR1 SGHTA and CDR2 FQGTGA. V lost 0 bases and J 0 bases, leaving 5 bases between the germline ends.